These T cell receptor beta chains were read from a single sample in a study of T cell responses to AZD1222 COVID-19 vaccine. The protocol was immunoSEQ multiplex PCR, while the TCRdb copy is restricted to in-frame clones and leaves out a portion. The data contain roughly 110,000 clones, 89% of them singletons. The sequenced sample was peripheral blood, obtained on day 0 of AZD1222 vaccination. The receptors derive from an adult in good health. Each CDR3 is given with its conserved first and last residue. D genes are given only for firm matches. The size of a clone is reported for some rows only, either as once, few or many, or as a class for expanded clones.

NA	NA	TRBJ2-7	TRBV6-4	CASSAIRPSAYEQYF	TGTGCCAGCAGTGCCATACGGCCTAGCGCGTACGAGCAGTACTTC
NA	NA	TRBJ1-5	TRBV28	CASSFSPGPYLSGQPQHF	TGTGCCAGCAGTTTTAGTCCGGGACCTTATTTGAGCGGGCAGCCCCAGCATTTT
NA	NA	TRBJ2-2	TRBV30	CAWSPRDYLGAGELFF	TGTGCCTGGAGTCCCCGGGACTACCTGGGGGCGGGGGAGCTGTTTTTT
NA	NA	TRBJ2-2	TRBV9	CASSPETGTGELFF	TGTGCCAGCAGCCCAGAGACAGGCACCGGGGAGCTGTTTTTT
NA	NA	TRBJ1-1	TRBV5-8	CASSLAVFAGEAFF	TGTGCCAGCAGCTTGGCGGTATTTGCCGGTGAAGCTTTCTTT
NA	NA	TRBJ2-2	TRBV4-3	CASSQVSPLNTGELFF	TGCGCCAGCAGCCAAGTCTCCCCGCTAAACACCGGGGAGCTGTTTTTT
NA	TRBD1	TRBJ2-5	TRBV7-2	CASSEGQGETQYF	TGTGCCAGCTCCGAGGGACAGGGAGAGACCCAGTACTTC
NA	NA	TRBJ1-4	TRBV5-1	CASSLVGQQNEKLFF	TGCGCCAGCAGCTTGGTTGGACAGCAGAATGAAAAACTGTTTTTT
NA	TRBD1	TRBJ1-2	TRBV5-1	CATTPGQGLNYGYTF	TGCGCCACCACCCCGGGACAGGGTCTAAACTATGGCTACACCTTC
NA	TRBD2	TRBJ2-5	TRBV9	CASSVDGGSRTQYF	TGTGCCAGCAGCGTAGACGGGGGGAGTCGGACCCAGTACTTC
NA	NA	TRBJ1-1	TRBV14	CASSQDTEAFF	TGTGCCAGCAGCCAAGACACTGAAGCTTTCTTT
few	NA	TRBJ1-5	TRBV28	CASSPGGRDSNQPQHF	TGTGCCAGCAGTCCCGGGGGTAGGGATAGCAATCAGCCCCAGCATTTT
NA	TRBD1	TRBJ2-6	TRBV3-1/TRBV3-2	CASSQLQRTGTGISGANVLTF	TGTGCCAGCAGCCAACTCCAGAGGACCGGGACAGGGATCTCTGGGGCCAACGTCCTGACTTTC
NA	NA	TRBJ2-7	TRBV11-2	CASSLYGDISQYEQYF	TGTGCCAGCAGCTTATATGGGGACATCAGCCAGTACGAGCAGTACTTC
NA	NA	TRBJ2-3	TRBV6-5	CASSYSRPATDTQYF	TGTGCCAGCAGTTACTCGAGGCCGGCGACAGATACGCAGTATTTT
NA	NA	TRBJ2-2	TRBV11-2	CASSLVRGPKSGELFF	TGTGCCAGCAGCTTAGTTCGTGGGCCCAAGTCCGGGGAGCTGTTTTTT
NA	TRBD2	TRBJ2-2	TRBV29-1	CSVGVSGSVGTGELFF	TGCAGCGTTGGGGTTAGCGGGAGTGTCGGCACCGGGGAGCTGTTTTTT
NA	TRBD2	TRBJ2-1	TRBV4-3	CASSPTSGPDSYNEQFF	TGCGCCAGCAGCCCGACTAGCGGGCCAGACTCCTACAATGAGCAGTTCTTC
once	TRBD2	TRBJ2-2	TRBV7-3	CASSPRTSGSPGELFF	TGTGCCAGCAGCCCCCGGACTAGCGGGAGCCCCGGGGAGCTGTTTTTT
NA	NA	TRBJ2-6	TRBV5-1	CASSLAAGTGANVLTF	TGCGCCAGCAGCTTGGCTGCGGGTACTGGGGCCAACGTCCTGACTTTC
NA	NA	TRBJ1-6	TRBV30	CAWSVQSDSPLHF	TGTGCCTGGAGTGTACAGAGCGATTCACCCCTCCACTTT
NA	NA	TRBJ2-7	TRBV7-9	CASSLAQMQYF	TGTGCCAGCAGCTTAGCACAGATGCAGTACTTC
NA	NA	TRBJ1-1	TRBV18	CASSPQKMNTEAFF	TGTGCCAGCTCACCACAGAAAATGAACACTGAAGCTTTCTTT
NA	NA	TRBJ2-1	TRBV5-1	CASSLEGHRLYNEQFF	TGCGCCAGCAGCTTGGAGGGACACCGGCTCTACAATGAGCAGTTCTTC
NA	NA	TRBJ2-1	TRBV30	CAWSFGGGSPSEQFF	TGTGCCTGGAGTTTCGGAGGGGGTAGTCCCTCGGAGCAGTTCTTC
NA	TRBD2	TRBJ2-1	TRBV7-9	CASSTRGGEYNEQFF	TGTGCCAGCAGCACCCGGGGGGGCGAATACAATGAGCAGTTCTTC
once	TRBD2	TRBJ2-7	TRBV7-2	CASSLGLAGTNEQYF	TGTGCCAGCAGCTTAGGACTAGCGGGAACCAACGAGCAGTACTTC
NA	NA	TRBJ1-1	TRBV7-3	CASSLRGITEAFF	TGTGCCAGCAGCTTGAGAGGTATCACTGAAGCTTTCTTT
NA	TRBD1	TRBJ1-2	TRBV3-1/TRBV3-2	CASSPYPGGTYGYTF	TGTGCCAGCAGCCCATACCCAGGGGGCACGTATGGCTACACCTTC
NA	TRBD2	TRBJ2-1	TRBV7-3	CASSPRQYGSGSRNEQFF	TGTGCCAGCAGCCCTCGACAATATGGTAGCGGGAGTAGGAATGAGCAGTTCTTC
NA	TRBD2	TRBJ2-3	TRBV28	CASSLGSGTYF	TGTGCCAGCAGTTTGGGTAGCGGGACGTATTTT
few	TRBD2	TRBJ2-2	TRBV10-3	CAISERGLAGGPNTGELFF	TGTGCCATCAGTGAGAGGGGACTAGCGGGAGGTCCGAACACCGGGGAGCTGTTTTTT
NA	NA	TRBJ1-5	TRBV4-2	CASSPTWLNNQPQHF	TGTGCCAGCAGCCCGACGTGGCTAAACAATCAGCCCCAGCATTTT
NA	NA	TRBJ1-2	TRBV30	CAWRTANYGYTF	TGTGCCTGGAGGACGGCAAACTATGGCTACACCTTC
once	TRBD1	TRBJ2-5	TRBV2	CASGDRGETQYF	TGTGCCAGCGGGGACAGGGGTGAGACCCAGTACTTC
NA	NA	TRBJ1-1	TRBV5-1	CASGDTRTEAFF	TGCGCCAGCGGGGACACCCGGACTGAAGCTTTCTTT
NA	TRBD1	TRBJ1-4	TRBV3-1/TRBV3-2	CASSKTGVGEKLFF	TGTGCCAGCAGCAAAACAGGGGTTGGAGAAAAACTGTTTTTT
NA	NA	TRBJ1-2	TRBV28	CASWGGEHGYTF	TGTGCCAGCTGGGGGGGGGAGCATGGCTACACCTTC